The 3 T cell receptor beta chains below come from one sample, sequenced in a study of cytomegalovirus exposure and HLA in healthy donors. The PCR employed 60 Vbeta primers together with 13 Jbeta primers. The assay was immunoSEQ multiplex PCR, and TCRdb's table has in-frame clones only and misses some. The data show about 230,000 clones, approximately 82% seen once. The material sequenced was PBMCs. These receptors were taken from a woman aged 40 to 50 in good health and CMV-seronegative.

The chain is built from TRBV6-5 and TRBJ2-7; 7 nucleotides align to TRBD1. CDR3 length: 13 amino acids. The V and J ends lost 5 bases and 3 bases, in that order; junction bases with no gene match: 4. The germline CDR1 and CDR2 sequences are MNHEY and SVGAGI. The DNA for the CDR3 is TGTGCCAGCAGTCGACAGGGAGTCTACGAGCAGTACTTC. Translated, it gives CASSRQGVYEQYF.

V is TRBV2 and J is TRBJ2-4, with 9 bases aligning to TRBD1. The CDR3 loop spans 15 amino acids. J lost 0 bases, V lost 5 bases, and 2 bases had no gene match. The germline gives CDR1 SNHLY, CDR2 FYNNEI. CDR3 bases: TGTGCCAGCAGTCGGGACAGGGTAGCCAAAAACATTCAGTACTTC. Protein sequence: CASSRDRVAKNIQYF.

V usage is TRBV29-1 and J usage is TRBJ2-3; 11 nucleotides agree with TRBD2. After removal of 7 bases from V and 4 bases from J, the junction contained 10 bases not matched to a gene. CDR3 length: 15 residues. Germline assignment: CDR1 SQVTM and CDR2 ANQGSEA. The CDR3 sequence is CSATQTSGVSDTQYF. The DNA of the CDR3 is TGCAGCGCTACGCAGACTAGCGGGGTTTCAGATACGCAGTATTTT.